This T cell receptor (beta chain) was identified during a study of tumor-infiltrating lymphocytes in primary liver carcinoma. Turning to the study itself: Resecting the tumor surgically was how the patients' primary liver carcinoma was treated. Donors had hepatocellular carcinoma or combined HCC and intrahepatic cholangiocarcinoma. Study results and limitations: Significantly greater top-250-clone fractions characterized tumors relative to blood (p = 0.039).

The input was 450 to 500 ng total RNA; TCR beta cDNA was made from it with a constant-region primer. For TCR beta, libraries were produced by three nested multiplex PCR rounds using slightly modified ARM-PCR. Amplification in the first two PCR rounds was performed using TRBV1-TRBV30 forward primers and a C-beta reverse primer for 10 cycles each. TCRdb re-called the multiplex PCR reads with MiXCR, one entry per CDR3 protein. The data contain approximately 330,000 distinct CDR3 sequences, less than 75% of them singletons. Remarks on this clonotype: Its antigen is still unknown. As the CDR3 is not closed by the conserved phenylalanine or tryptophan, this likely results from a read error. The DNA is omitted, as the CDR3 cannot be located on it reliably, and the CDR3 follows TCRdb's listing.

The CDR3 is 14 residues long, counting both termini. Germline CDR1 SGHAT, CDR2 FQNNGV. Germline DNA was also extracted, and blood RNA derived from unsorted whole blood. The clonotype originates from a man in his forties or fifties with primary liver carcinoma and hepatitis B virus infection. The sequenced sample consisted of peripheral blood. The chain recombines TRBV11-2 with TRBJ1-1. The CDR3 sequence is CASSLGGGDTEVFL.